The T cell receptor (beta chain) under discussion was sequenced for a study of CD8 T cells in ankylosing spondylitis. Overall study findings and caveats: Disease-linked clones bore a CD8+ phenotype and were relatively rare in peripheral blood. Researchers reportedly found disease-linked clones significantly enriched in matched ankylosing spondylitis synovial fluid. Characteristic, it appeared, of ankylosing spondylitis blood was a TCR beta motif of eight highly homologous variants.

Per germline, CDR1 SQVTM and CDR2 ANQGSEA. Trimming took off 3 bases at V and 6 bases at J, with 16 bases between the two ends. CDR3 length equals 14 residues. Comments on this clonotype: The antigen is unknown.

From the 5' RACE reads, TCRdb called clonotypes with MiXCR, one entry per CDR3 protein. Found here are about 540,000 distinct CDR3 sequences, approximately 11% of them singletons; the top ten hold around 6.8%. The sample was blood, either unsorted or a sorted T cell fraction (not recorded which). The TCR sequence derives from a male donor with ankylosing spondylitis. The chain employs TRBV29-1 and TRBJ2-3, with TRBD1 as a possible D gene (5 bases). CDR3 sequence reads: CSVDEPGPSDTQYF. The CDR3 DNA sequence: TGCAGCGTTGATGAGCCAGGGCCTTCCGATACGCAGTATTTT.